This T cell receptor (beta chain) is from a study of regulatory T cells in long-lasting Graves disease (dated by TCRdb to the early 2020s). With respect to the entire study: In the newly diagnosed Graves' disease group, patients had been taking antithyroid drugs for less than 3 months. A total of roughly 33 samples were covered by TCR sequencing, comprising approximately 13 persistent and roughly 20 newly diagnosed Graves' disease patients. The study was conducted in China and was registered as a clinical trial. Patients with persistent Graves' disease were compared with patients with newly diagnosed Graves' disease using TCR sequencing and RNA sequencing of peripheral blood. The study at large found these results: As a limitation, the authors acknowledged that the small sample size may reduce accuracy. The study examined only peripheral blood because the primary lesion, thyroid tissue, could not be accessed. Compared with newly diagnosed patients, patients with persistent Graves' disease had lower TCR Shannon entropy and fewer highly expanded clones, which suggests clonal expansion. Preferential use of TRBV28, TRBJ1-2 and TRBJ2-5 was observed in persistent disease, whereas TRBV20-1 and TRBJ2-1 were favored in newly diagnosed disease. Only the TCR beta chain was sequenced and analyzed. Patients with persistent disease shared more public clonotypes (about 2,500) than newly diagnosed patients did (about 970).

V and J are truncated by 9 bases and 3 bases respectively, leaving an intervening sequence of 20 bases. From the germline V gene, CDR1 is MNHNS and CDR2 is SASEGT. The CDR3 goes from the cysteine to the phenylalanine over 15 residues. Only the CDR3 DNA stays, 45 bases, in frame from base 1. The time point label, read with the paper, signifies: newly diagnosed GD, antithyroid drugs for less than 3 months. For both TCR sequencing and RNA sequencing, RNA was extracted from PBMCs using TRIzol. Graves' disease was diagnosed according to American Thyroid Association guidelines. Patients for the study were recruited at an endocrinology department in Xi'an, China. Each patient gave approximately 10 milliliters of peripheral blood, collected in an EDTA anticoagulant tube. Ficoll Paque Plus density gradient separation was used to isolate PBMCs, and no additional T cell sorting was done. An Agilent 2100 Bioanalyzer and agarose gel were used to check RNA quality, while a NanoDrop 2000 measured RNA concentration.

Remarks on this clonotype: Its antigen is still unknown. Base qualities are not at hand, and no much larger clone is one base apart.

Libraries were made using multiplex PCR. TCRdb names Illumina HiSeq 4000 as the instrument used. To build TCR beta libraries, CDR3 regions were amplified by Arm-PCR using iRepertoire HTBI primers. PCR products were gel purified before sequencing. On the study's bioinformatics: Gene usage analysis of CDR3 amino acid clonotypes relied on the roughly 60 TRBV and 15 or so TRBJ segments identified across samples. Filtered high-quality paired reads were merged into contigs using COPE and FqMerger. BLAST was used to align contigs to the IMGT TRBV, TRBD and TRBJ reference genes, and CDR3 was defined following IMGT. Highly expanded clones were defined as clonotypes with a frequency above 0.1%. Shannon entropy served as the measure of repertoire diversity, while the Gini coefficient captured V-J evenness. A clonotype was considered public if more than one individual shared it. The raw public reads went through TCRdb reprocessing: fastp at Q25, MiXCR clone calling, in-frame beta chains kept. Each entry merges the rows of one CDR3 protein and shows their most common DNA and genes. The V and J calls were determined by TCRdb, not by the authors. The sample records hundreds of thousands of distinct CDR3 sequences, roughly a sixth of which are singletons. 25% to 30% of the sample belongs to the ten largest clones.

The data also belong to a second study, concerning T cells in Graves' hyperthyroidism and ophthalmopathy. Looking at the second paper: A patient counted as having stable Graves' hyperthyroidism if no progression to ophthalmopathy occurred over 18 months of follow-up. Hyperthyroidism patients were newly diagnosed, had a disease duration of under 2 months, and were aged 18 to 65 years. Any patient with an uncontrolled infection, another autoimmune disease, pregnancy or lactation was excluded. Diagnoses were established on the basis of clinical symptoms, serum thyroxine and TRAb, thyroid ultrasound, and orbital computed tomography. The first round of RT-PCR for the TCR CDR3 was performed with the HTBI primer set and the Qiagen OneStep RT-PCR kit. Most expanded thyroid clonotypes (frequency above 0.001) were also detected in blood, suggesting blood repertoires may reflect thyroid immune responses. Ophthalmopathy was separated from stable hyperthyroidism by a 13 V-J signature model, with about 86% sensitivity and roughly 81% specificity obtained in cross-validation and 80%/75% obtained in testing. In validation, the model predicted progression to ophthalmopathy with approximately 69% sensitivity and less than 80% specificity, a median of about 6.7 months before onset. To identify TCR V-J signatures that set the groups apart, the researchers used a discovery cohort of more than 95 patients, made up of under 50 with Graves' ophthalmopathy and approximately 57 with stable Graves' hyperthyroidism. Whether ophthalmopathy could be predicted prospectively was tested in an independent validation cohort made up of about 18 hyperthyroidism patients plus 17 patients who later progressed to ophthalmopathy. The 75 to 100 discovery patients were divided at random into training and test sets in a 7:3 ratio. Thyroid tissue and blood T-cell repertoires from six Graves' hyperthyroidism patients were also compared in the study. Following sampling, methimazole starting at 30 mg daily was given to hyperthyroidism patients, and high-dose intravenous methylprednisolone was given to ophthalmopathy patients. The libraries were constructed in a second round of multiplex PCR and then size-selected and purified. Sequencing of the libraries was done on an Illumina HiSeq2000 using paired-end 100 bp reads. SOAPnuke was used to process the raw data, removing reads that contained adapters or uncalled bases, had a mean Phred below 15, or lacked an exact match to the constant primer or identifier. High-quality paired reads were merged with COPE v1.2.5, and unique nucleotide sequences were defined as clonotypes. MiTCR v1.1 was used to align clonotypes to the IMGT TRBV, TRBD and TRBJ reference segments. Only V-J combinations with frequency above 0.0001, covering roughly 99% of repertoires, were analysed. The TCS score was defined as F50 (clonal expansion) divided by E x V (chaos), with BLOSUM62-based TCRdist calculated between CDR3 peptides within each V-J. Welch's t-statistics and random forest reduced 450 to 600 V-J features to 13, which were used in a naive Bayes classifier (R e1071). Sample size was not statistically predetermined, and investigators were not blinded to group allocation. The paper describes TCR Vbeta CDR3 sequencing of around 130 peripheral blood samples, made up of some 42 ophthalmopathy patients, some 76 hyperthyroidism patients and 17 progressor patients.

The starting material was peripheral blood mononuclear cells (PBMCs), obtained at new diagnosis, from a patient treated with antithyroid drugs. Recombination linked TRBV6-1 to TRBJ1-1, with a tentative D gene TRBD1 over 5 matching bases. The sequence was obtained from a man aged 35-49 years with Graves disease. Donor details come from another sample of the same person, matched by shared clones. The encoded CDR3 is CASSTGGRGYTEAFF. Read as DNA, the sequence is TGTGCCAGTTCAACCGGAGGTCGGGGCTACACTGAAGCTTTCTTT.